This record concerns one TCR beta chain sequence. The data are from a study of blood T cell repertoires in COVID-19. Across the study: Nucleic acid was either cDNA or gDNA, and it came from T cells, B-cell-depleted T cells, or PBMCs.

Using immunoSEQ multiplex PCR, the repertoire was profiled, and TCRdb retains in-frame clones only, with some absent. Counted here are a few hundred thousand clones, approximately 90% occurring once; the ten biggest clones make up roughly a tenth. Cohort 3 donors counted as recovered after two negative PCRs, clearance, or resolved symptoms. CDR3 length equals 15 residues. The germline V gene has CDR1 SNHLY and CDR2 FYNNEI. V lost 8 bases to trimming and J lost 3 bases; unmatched junction nucleotides: 6. The sequenced sample was PBMCs or T cells enriched from blood (not recorded which). The TCR originated in a woman between 18 and 29 years old who had recovered from COVID-19. V and J are TRBV2 and TRBJ2-6; 8 nucleotides match TRBD1. CDR3 protein: CASGDRQYGANVLTF. As DNA, the CDR3 is TGTGCCAGCGGGGACAGGCAATATGGGGCCAACGTCCTGACTTTC.